The rows below give T cell receptor beta chains drawn from one sample of a study of CD8+ T cells in alopecia areata. TCRdb's copy holds only in-frame clones and misses some; the assay was immunoSEQ multiplex PCR. Among 7,500 to 8,500 clones listed, around 52% were seen once. Sequencing was performed on skin, taken at week 0. The source is a human donor with alopecia areata. Each CDR3 is given with its conserved first and last residue. A D gene is named only where the DNA matches it firmly. The listing skips clone size in some rows; elsewhere it reads once, few, many or a size class.

CDR3nt	CDR3aa	d_gene	v_gene	j_gene	abundance
TGTGCCAGCAGCGGCGGGACGGACAATGAGCAGTTCTTC	CASSGGTDNEQFF	-	TRBV9	TRBJ2-1	few
TGTGCCAGCAGCGGGACGGAGTCCACCTACGAGCAGTACTTC	CASSGTESTYEQYF	-	TRBV6-1	TRBJ2-7	-
TGTGCCAGTAGGGTACAGGGGTTTGGGAATCAGCCCCAGCATTTT	CASRVQGFGNQPQHF	TRBD1	TRBV19	TRBJ1-5	-
TGTGCCAGCAGCAAACGAACAGGGCGAAATCTTACTTGTGCTGCACCCCTCGAGCAGTACTTC	CASSKRTGRNLTCAAPLEQYF	-	TRBV21-1	TRBJ2-7	-
TGTGCCAGTGGGCTAGGAGGGGAAGGGGCCAACGTCCTGACTTTC	CASGLGGEGANVLTF	-	TRBV19	TRBJ2-6	-
TGTGCCAGCGGATCGGGGAACACCATATATTTT	CASGSGNTIYF	-	TRBV9	TRBJ1-3	-
TGTGCCAGCGGCGGTTCGGTAGTGGGGGAGGGTAATTCACCCCTCCACTTT	CASGGSVVGEGNSPLHF	-	TRBV27	TRBJ1-6	-
TGCGCCAGCAGCCCTGAATTGCCCGGGACTAGCGGGAGGGGATACGAGCAGTACTTC	CASSPELPGTSGRGYEQYF	TRBD2	TRBV5-1	TRBJ2-7	-
TGCGCCAGCAGCTTGGGGCGGGACTACAATGAGCAGTTCTTC	CASSLGRDYNEQFF	-	TRBV5-1	TRBJ2-1	-
TGTGCCGCCGACCCTACTAGTCGCGCCTACGAGCAGTACTTC	CAADPTSRAYEQYF	-	TRBV6-1	TRBJ2-7	few
TGCGCCAGCAGTCCTGGACTAGCGGGAGGCCCAGGGGAGCAGTACTTC	CASSPGLAGGPGEQYF	TRBD2	TRBV4-1	TRBJ2-7	-
TGTGCCACCTCCTATAGCGGGAGTTCCTACAATGAGCAGTTCTTC	CATSYSGSSYNEQFF	TRBD2	TRBV6-1	TRBJ2-1	-
TGTGCCATCAGTGAGTCAGTTATACTAGCGGGATTAACAGATACGCAGTATTTT	CAISESVILAGLTDTQYF	TRBD2	TRBV10-3	TRBJ2-3	few
TGTGCTAGCAGCTTAGCGGTTCAAGAGACCCAGTACTTC	CASSLAVQETQYF	-	TRBV7-7	TRBJ2-5	-
TGCAGCGTTGTGGGGGACTCCTCCGAGACCCAGTACTTC	CSVVGDSSETQYF	-	TRBV29-1	TRBJ2-5	-
TGTGCCAGCAGCGGGGGAAACTACAATGAGCAGTTCTTC	CASSGGNYNEQFF	-	TRBV5-6	TRBJ2-1	-
TGTGCCAGCAGCCCGGGACAGGCGGCGAAGACCCAGTACTTC	CASSPGQAAKTQYF	TRBD1	TRBV9	TRBJ2-5	-
TGTGCCAGCAGTTCCTCCGACGGCTACGTCTATGGCTACACCTTC	CASSSSDGYVYGYTF	-	TRBV28	TRBJ1-2	-
TGTGCCAGCAGCCAAGATAAGTTTGGACTGACCACAGATACGCAGTATTTT	CASSQDKFGLTTDTQYF	-	TRBV4-2	TRBJ2-3	-
TGTGCCAGCAGCGCCCGAGCCGAGGACGCGGGCGGCTTGAAGGCTTTCTTT	CASSARAEDAGGLKAFF	-	TRBV13	TRBJ1-1	-
TGTGCCAGCAGCTTAGTAAGGCTGAGCTCCTACGAGCAGTACTTC	CASSLVRLSSYEQYF	-	TRBV7-1	TRBJ2-7	-
TGCGCCAGCAGCTTGACAGATAAAGAGACCCAGTACTTC	CASSLTDKETQYF	-	TRBV5-1	TRBJ2-5	-
TGTGCCAGCAGCCACGGGACGGACTACGAGCAGTACTTC	CASSHGTDYEQYF	-	TRBV5-8	TRBJ2-7	-
TGCGCCAGCAGCCAAGCTGTCATAGCTAATGAGCAGTTCTTC	CASSQAVIANEQFF	-	TRBV4-1	TRBJ2-1	medium-sized
TGTGCCAGCAGTTCGGACGGGAGGGCCGTGTTCTTC	CASSSDGRAVFF	TRBD2	TRBV6-1	TRBJ2-1	few
TGTGCCAGCAGCTCCGCAACCGGGACTAGCGGGAGTTACGAGCAGTACTTC	CASSSATGTSGSYEQYF	TRBD2	TRBV13	TRBJ2-7	-
TGTGCCAGCAGTGACCGGGCGGGGAACACTGAAGCTTTCTTT	CASSDRAGNTEAFF	-	TRBV2	TRBJ1-1	-
TGTGCCAGCAACTTAGGGCCGGGCTACGAGCAGTACTTC	CASNLGPGYEQYF	-	TRBV7-8	TRBJ2-7	-
TGTGCCAGCAGCGCCGGCGGGGAGAGCTCCTACGAGCAGTACTTC	CASSAGGESSYEQYF	-	TRBV13	TRBJ2-7	-
TGTGCCAGCAGCCGCCTCTATTCAGGGGAGGGAACCTACAATGAGCAGTTCTTC	CASSRLYSGEGTYNEQFF	-	TRBV14	TRBJ2-1	-
TGTGCCAGCAGCCAAGGGTTCCCTGGAAACACCATATATTTT	CASSQGFPGNTIYF	-	TRBV14	TRBJ1-3	-
TGTGCCAGCTCACCAAGCTTGACCTACGAGCAGTACTTC	CASSPSLTYEQYF	-	TRBV18	TRBJ2-7	once
TGTGCCAGCAGCCCAGGGAGACAGGGGAATGGCTACACCTTC	CASSPGRQGNGYTF	TRBD1	TRBV11-2	TRBJ1-2	-
TGTGCCAGCTCACCCCCAGGCGGCAATGAGCAGTTCTTC	CASSPPGGNEQFF	-	TRBV18	TRBJ2-1	few
TGCAGCTCGACGGGGAGGGGGAACACTGAAGCTTTCTTT	CSSTGRGNTEAFF	-	TRBV29-1	TRBJ1-1	-
TGTGCCAGCAGCTTTGGGGGGCGCGGAGGCTACACCTTC	CASSFGGRGGYTF	-	TRBV11-1	TRBJ1-2	-
TGCGCCAGCAGTGAACCGGGTCCCCATCGCACAGATACGCAGTATTTT	CASSEPGPHRTDTQYF	-	TRBV10-1	TRBJ2-3	-
TGTGCCAGCAGCTTAGCAACCAATCAGCCCCAGCATTTT	CASSLATNQPQHF	-	TRBV7-6	TRBJ1-5	-
TGTGCCAGCAGCTTAACGGCGGGGGCGGATGAGCAGTTCTTC	CASSLTAGADEQFF	-	TRBV5-4	TRBJ2-1	few
TGTGCCACCGGACCAATCAACTCCTACGAGCAGTACTTC	CATGPINSYEQYF	-	TRBV28	TRBJ2-7	-
TGCAGTGCTAGTTCCCCTCGGGGGGCTTTCTTT	CSASSPRGAFF	-	TRBV20-1	TRBJ1-1	few
TGTGCCAACCGGACAGGGGGGAATGAAAAACTGTTTTTT	CANRTGGNEKLFF	TRBD1	TRBV6-4	TRBJ1-4	-
TGCGCCAGCAGCCCCTCAACCGGATCCTACGAGCAGTACTTC	CASSPSTGSYEQYF	-	TRBV5-1	TRBJ2-7	-
TGTGCCAGCAGCTTGCGGGACAGGGGAAGTGAAAAACTGTTTTTT	CASSLRDRGSEKLFF	TRBD1	TRBV5-4	TRBJ1-4	-
TGTGCCATCAGACAGGGGGCCCTCACCGGGGAGCTGTTTTTT	CAIRQGALTGELFF	TRBD1	TRBV10-3	TRBJ2-2	-
TGCGCCAGCAGCTTGGGAGACCCAGGGGCCTACGAGCAGTACTTC	CASSLGDPGAYEQYF	-	TRBV5-1	TRBJ2-7	-
TGTGCCAGCAGTTTAACCCCCCCCGGGGGCCAAGAGACCCAGTACTTC	CASSLTPPGGQETQYF	-	TRBV28	TRBJ2-5	few
TGTGCCAGCAGCTCCACCGGGACAGTCTCCTACGAGCAGTACTTC	CASSSTGTVSYEQYF	TRBD1	TRBV27	TRBJ2-7	-
TGTGCCAGCAGCCAAAAGACAGGGTGGCACAATGAGCAGTTCTTC	CASSQKTGWHNEQFF	TRBD1	TRBV14	TRBJ2-1	-
TGCGCCAGCATTCCAGGGGAATCCTACAATGAGCAGTTCTTC	CASIPGESYNEQFF	-	TRBV23-1	TRBJ2-1	-
TGTGCCAGCAGCAGTGGTGGCAATTACTACGAGCAGTACTTC	CASSSGGNYYEQYF	-	TRBV7-2	TRBJ2-7	medium-sized
TGTGCTAGTGGTTCGGGTGAAAGCTCGTGGGATACGCAGTATTTT	CASGSGESSWDTQYF	-	TRBV12-5	TRBJ2-3	-
TGTGCCAGCAGCCCCCAGTTAAATCAGCCCCAGCATTTT	CASSPQLNQPQHF	-	TRBV7-8	TRBJ1-5	-
TGTGCCACCAGCATGGCAGGCCACGGCTACACCTTC	CATSMAGHGYTF	-	TRBV28	TRBJ1-2	-
TGTGCCAGCAGTTTAGGGGAGGGGGCCATGAACACTGAAGCTTTCTTT	CASSLGEGAMNTEAFF	TRBD1	TRBV28	TRBJ1-1	-
TGTGCCTGGAGTGTACTCAGGGGTCAGACCCAGTACTTC	CAWSVLRGQTQYF	-	TRBV30	TRBJ2-5	few
TGTGCCACTTCCGCGGGGGCCACCATATATTTT	CATSAGATIYF	-	TRBV6-6	TRBJ1-3	-
TGTGCCAGCAGCTTTTTACGGGGATCCTACAATGAGCAGTTCTTC	CASSFLRGSYNEQFF	-	TRBV13	TRBJ2-1	-
TGTGCCACCAGCAGAGATCGGTCCGGGGTTTCACCCCTCCACTTT	CATSRDRSGVSPLHF	-	TRBV15	TRBJ1-6	-